These T cell receptor beta chains were read from a single sample in a study of T cell responses to AZD1222 COVID-19 vaccine. Sequencing used immunoSEQ multiplex PCR; TCRdb keeps in-frame clones, though not all of them. The sample includes about 160,000 clones, approximately 88% of them seen just once. Sequenced material: peripheral blood, taken 28 days after the second AZD1222 dose. The receptors were gathered from an adult who received the AZD1222 COVID-19 vaccine. CDR3s leave out the opening cysteine and the closing phenylalanine or tryptophan. D genes are given only for firm matches. Size tells how often a clone was seen (once, few, many) or the class of an expanded clone, and some rows leave it out.

v_call	j_call	d_call	clone_size	cdr3_aa
TRBV30	TRBJ1-5	.	.	AWGTYQPQH
TRBV5-1	TRBJ1-4	.	.	ASSPGQILREKLF
TRBV18	TRBJ1-1	.	.	ASSLDSSTEAF
TRBV2	TRBJ2-7	TRBD2	.	ASERGAKYEQY
TRBV18	TRBJ2-6	TRBD2	.	ASSPGGGAVGSGANVLT
TRBV30	TRBJ2-1	TRBD2	.	AWGTSSNEQF
TRBV14	TRBJ1-1	.	.	ASSQVAVITEAF
TRBV7-6	TRBJ2-7	.	.	ASSPPDRPEQY
TRBV30	TRBJ1-6	.	few	AWSRGPFDHLH
TRBV18	TRBJ1-1	.	.	ASSPVEAPRGEAF
TRBV19	TRBJ1-2	TRBD1	.	ASSPRQGSNYGYT
TRBV5-1	TRBJ2-5	.	.	ASSFRLASFQETQY
TRBV14	TRBJ1-2	TRBD1	.	ASSHSDRAGYGYT
TRBV5-1	TRBJ2-1	.	.	ASSLARTSSYNEQF
TRBV5-4	TRBJ1-2	TRBD1	.	ASSQDRGGHYGYT
TRBV5-1	TRBJ2-1	TRBD2	.	ASSSVAGGYDNEQF
TRBV3-1/TRBV3-2	TRBJ1-1	.	once	ASSPLWGGVNTEAF
TRBV4-2	TRBJ2-7	.	medium-sized	ASSQDMGFSSYEQY
TRBV6-5	TRBJ1-1	.	.	ASSYSRAPEAF
TRBV6-2/TRBV6-3	TRBJ1-2	.	.	ASSYGAKGVYGYT
TRBV15	TRBJ1-5	.	.	ATSRDHGGLGSEAQH
TRBV29-1	TRBJ1-2	.	.	SGQTSYGYT
TRBV7-2	TRBJ1-1	.	.	ASSYRGYEEAF
TRBV5-1	TRBJ1-1	TRBD1	once	ASSPRTGKPEAF
TRBV5-8	TRBJ1-2	.	.	ASSLSTDYYYGYT
TRBV19	TRBJ2-7	TRBD1	.	ASSSMPLRDRSYEQY
TRBV7-9	TRBJ1-2	.	.	ATRGGFNYGYT
TRBV3-1/TRBV3-2	TRBJ1-3	TRBD1	.	ASSQGRTGSGGNTIY
TRBV7-2	TRBJ1-1	.	.	ASSLNLGRGTMNTEAF
TRBV18	TRBJ1-1	TRBD1	once	ASSPKPTGGPTEAF
TRBV2	TRBJ2-5	.	.	ASSEQRLGETQY
TRBV6-5	TRBJ2-7	.	.	ASSSDSDEQY
TRBV21-1	TRBJ2-7	.	.	ASSLIQALSSEQY